This T cell receptor (beta chain) was documented in a study of T cells after yellow fever vaccination. MiXCR, run by TCRdb on the 5' RACE reads, gives a single entry per CDR3 protein. The repertoire holds some 600,000 distinct CDR3 sequences, with about 15% as singletons. Germline V lookup: CDR1 LGHNA, CDR2 YSLEER. This CDR3 is 18 amino acids long. The V end was cut by 6 bases, the J end by 0 bases, with 18 bases between. The chain has TRBV4-3 and TRBJ2-6; the D call may be TRBD1 or TRBD2 (5 bases each). The sequence came from a man between 18 and 35 years old who received the YFV17D yellow fever vaccine. Here the sequenced sample was PBMCs, taken about 5 days after the first yellow fever vaccination. Here the CDR3 DNA reads TGCGCCAGCAGTCCATCGGGACCGATAAACTCTGGGGCCAACGTCCTGACTTTC. Its protein product is CASSPSGPINSGANVLTF.